Sequencing of this TCR beta chain was carried out in a study of T cell repertoires and HLA-DP antigens. About this clone: Its matching antigen is unknown.

Only in-frame clones appear in the TCRdb table, and some are missing; sequencing was by immunoSEQ multiplex PCR. This table has about 73,000 clones, about 80% appearing once. Germline CDR1 is SGHNT and CDR2 is YYREEE (reference sequence). This CDR3 spans 16 amino acids. The junction had 13 bases not matched to a gene; V was cut back by 3 bases and J by 8 bases. The chain employs TRBV5-4 and TRBJ2-2; 7 positions agree with TRBD2. The sequenced sample was CD4+ T cells from PBMCs. The clonotype comes from a man between 60 and 75 years old in good health and CMV-seronegative. CDR3 DNA sequence: TGTGCCAGCAGCTCCTGGGCGGGAGAGGGAGGAGGGGAGCTGTTTTTT. Its translation: CASSSWAGEGGGELFF.